This TCR beta chain was identified in a study of T cell repertoires in cytomegalovirus infection. V was pared by 0 bases and J by 6 bases, with 8 bases between. Germline assignment: CDR1 SGHNT and CDR2 YENEEA. This CDR3 region has 14 residues. A remark on this clonotype: Its antigen is not identified.

MiXCR, run by TCRdb on the reads, gives a single entry per CDR3 protein. The sample shows about 900,000 distinct CDR3 sequences, 25% to 40% of them seen only once. V usage is TRBV11-3 and J usage is TRBJ2-2; no clear D. The origin of this receptor is a human donor in good health (CMV status not recorded). Some clones in this sample may be carry-over from other donors' samples. The starting material was cultured CD8+ T cells from PBMCs, obtained from culture after CMV antigen stimulation. In nucleotides, the CDR3 is TGTGCCAGCAGCTTAGATCGCAGATCCGGGGAGCTGTTTTTT. This sequence encodes CASSLDRRSGELFF.